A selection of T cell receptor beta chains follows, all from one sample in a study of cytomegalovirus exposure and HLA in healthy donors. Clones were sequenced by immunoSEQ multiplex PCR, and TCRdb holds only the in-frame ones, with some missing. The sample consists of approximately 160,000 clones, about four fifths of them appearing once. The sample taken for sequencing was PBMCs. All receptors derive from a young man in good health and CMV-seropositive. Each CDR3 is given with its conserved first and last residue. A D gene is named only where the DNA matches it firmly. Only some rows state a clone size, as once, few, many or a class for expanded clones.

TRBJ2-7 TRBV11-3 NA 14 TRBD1 TGTGCCAGCAGCTCTCGAGAGGGGGCGTACGAGCAGTACTTC CASSSREGAYEQYF
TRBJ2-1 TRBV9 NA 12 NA TGTGCCAGCAGCCTGACAGCTAATGAGCAGTTCTTC CASSLTANEQFF
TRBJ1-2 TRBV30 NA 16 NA TGTGCCTGGAATAGCGATGGGTCCGATCCCCTCTATGGCTACACCTTC CAWNSDGSDPLYGYTF
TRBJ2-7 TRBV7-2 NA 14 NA TGTGCCAGCAGCAGAGAGGTGCCTCGGGTCGAGCAGTACTTC CASSREVPRVEQYF
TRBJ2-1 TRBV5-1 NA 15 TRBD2 TGCGCCAGCAGCCTGCAAGCGGGAGGGAACAATGAGCAGTTCTTC CASSLQAGGNNEQFF
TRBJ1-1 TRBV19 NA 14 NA TGTGCCAGTAGTAGAGACAGGAGGGGCACTGAAGCTTTCTTT CASSRDRRGTEAFF
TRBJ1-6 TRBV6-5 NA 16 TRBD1 TGTGCCAGCAGTTACTCGTCACAGGGGGAGGTTGTTTCCCTCCACTTT CASSYSSQGEVVSLHF
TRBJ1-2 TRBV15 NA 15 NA TGTGCCACCAGCAGAGAACAGGGAATTAACTATGGCTACACCTTC CATSREQGINYGYTF
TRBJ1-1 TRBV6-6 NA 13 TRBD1 TGTGCCAGCAGATCAACAGGGGGCACTGAAGCTTTCTTT CASRSTGGTEAFF
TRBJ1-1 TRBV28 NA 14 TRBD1 TGTGCCAGCAGTTTATCCAGGGGGGACACTGAAGCTTTCTTT CASSLSRGDTEAFF
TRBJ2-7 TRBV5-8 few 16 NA TGTGCCAGCAGCGCCGATTCGGGGTTCGCGTCCTACGAGCAGTACTTC CASSADSGFASYEQYF
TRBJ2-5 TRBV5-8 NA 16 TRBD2 TGTGCCAGCAGCCCCCCGGGACTAGCGCCGCTCGGGACCCGCTACTTC CASSPPGLAPLGTRYF
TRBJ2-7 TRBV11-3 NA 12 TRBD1 TGTGCCAGCTCGACAGGGGTCGGCGAGCAGTACTTC CASSTGVGEQYF
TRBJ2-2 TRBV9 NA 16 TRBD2 TGTGCCAGCAGCCGAAGCGGGAGATCTAACACCGGGGAGCTGTTTTTT CASSRSGRSNTGELFF
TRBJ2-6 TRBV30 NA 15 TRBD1 TGTGCCTTGGGACAGGGAAACTCTGGGGCCAACGTCCTGACTTTC CALGQGNSGANVLTF
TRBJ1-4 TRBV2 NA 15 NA TGTGCCAGCCCGGCTGACAGACCAACTAATGAAAAACTGTTTTTT CASPADRPTNEKLFF
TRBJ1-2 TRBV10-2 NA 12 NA TGCGCCAGCAGCCCCATCCAGGGCGGCTACACCTTC CASSPIQGGYTF
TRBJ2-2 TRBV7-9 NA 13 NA TGTGCCAGCAGCTTAGCCTACACCGGGGAGCTGTTTTTT CASSLAYTGELFF
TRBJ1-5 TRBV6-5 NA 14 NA TGTGCCAGCAGATCACAGGGTAGCAATCAGCCCCAGCATTTT CASRSQGSNQPQHF
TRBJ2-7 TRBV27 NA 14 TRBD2 TGTGCCAGCAGTTTATCAGCGGGGGTTTACGAGCAGTACTTC CASSLSAGVYEQYF
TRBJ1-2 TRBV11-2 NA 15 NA TGTGCCAGCAGCATTAGCTCATTCATCTCCTATGGCTACACCTTC CASSISSFISYGYTF
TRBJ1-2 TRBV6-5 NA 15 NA TGTGCCAGCAGAGCTCCGGGACTGACGAGCTATGGCTACACCTTC CASRAPGLTSYGYTF
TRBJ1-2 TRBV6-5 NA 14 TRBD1 TGTGCCAGCAGGGGGGACAGGGGGCCAGCTGGCTACACCTTC CASRGDRGPAGYTF
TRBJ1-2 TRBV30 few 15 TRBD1 TGTGCCTGGACCTCCCAGAGGACAGGGCTCTATGGCTACACCTTC CAWTSQRTGLYGYTF
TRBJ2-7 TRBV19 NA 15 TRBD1 TGTGCCAGTAGTATCCGACAGGGGGCGGGTTACGAGCAGTACTTC CASSIRQGAGYEQYF
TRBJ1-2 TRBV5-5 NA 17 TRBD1 TGTGCCAGCAGCCCCGCTCCCCTCCGCGGGACAGGGGTTGGCTACACCTTC CASSPAPLRGTGVGYTF
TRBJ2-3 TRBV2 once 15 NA TGTGCCAGCCTGGCGGGATACGGAGGCGCAGATACGCAGTATTTT CASLAGYGGADTQYF
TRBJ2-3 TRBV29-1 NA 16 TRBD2 TGCAGCGTTGAGGGCGGGAGGGCTTTGGGCTCAGATACGCAGTATTTT CSVEGGRALGSDTQYF
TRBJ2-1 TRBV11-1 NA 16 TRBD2 TGTGCCAGCAGCTTAGAGGAGCTAGCGGGAAGGGGGGAGCAGTTCTTC CASSLEELAGRGEQFF
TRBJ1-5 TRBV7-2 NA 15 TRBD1 TGTGCCAGCAGCCAGACAGGGGTGGGCAATCAGCCCCAGCATTTT CASSQTGVGNQPQHF
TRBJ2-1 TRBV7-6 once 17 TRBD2 TGTGCCAGCAGCTTGAGTACCGCGGGAGGGCCAGACAATGAGCAGTTCTTC CASSLSTAGGPDNEQFF
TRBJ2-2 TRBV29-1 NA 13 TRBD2 TGCAGCGTGATACTAGCGGGATGGGGGGAGCTGTTTTTT CSVILAGWGELFF
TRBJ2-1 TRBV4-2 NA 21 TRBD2 TGTGCCAGCAGCCAAGACGAACCGGGACTAGCGGGGGCGAGCTCCTACAATGAGCAGTTCTTC CASSQDEPGLAGASSYNEQFF
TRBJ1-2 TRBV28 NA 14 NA TGTGCCAGCAGTTTATTGGACAGAAACTATGGCTACACCTTC CASSLLDRNYGYTF
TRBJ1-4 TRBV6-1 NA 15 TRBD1 TGTGCCAGCAGTCCCCGACAGGGGGGGAACGAAAAACTGTTTTTT CASSPRQGGNEKLFF
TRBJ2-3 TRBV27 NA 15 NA TGTGCCAGCAGTTTAGTCCCCCAAAGCACAGATACGCAGTATTTT CASSLVPQSTDTQYF
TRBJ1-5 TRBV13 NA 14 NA TGTGCCAGCAGTGAAAGTGGAGGTAATCAGCCCCAGCATTTT CASSESGGNQPQHF
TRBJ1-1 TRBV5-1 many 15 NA TGCGCCAGCAGCTTGCTGTCTCAGGGGAATACTGAAGCTTTCTTT CASSLLSQGNTEAFF
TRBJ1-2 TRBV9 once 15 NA TGTGCCAGCACCCGAGGGAACAGGGCTAACTATGGCTACACCTTC CASTRGNRANYGYTF
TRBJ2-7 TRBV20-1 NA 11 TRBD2 TGCAGTGCAGCGGGAGGTGGGGAGCAGTACTTC CSAAGGGEQYF
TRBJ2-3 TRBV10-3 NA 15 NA TGTGCCATCAGTGGACAGGTCACTAGCACAGATACGCAGTATTTT CAISGQVTSTDTQYF
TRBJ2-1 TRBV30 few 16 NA TGTGCCTGGAGCAGGCTAGCTTTCTCTAATGGTAATGAGCAGTTCTTC CAWSRLAFSNGNEQFF